Listed below are T cell receptor beta chains from one sample, sequenced in a study of OX40 agonist ivuxolimab in advanced cancers. Repertoires were generated with immunoSEQ multiplex PCR, while TCRdb's copy carries only in-frame clones and drops some. The table lists 65,000 to 100,000 clones, 88% of them singletons. The specimen comprised CD4+ or CD8+ T cells sorted from blood, sampled in a trial of the OX40 agonist ivuxolimab. Source of these receptors: an adult with an advanced solid tumor such as melanoma, head and neck, liver or kidney cancer. CDR3s include the opening cysteine and the closing phenylalanine or tryptophan. A D gene is named only where the DNA matches it firmly. Clone size is stated in some rows and not others, as once, few, many or a class when expanded.

V: TRBV4-1
D: NA
J: TRBJ2-3
size: NA
DNA: TGCGCCAGCAGCCCCTTTTCGGGGGTAAACCCAAGCACAGATACGCAGTATTTT
CDR3: CASSPFSGVNPSTDTQYF

V: TRBV7-9
D: TRBD2
J: TRBJ2-7
size: once
DNA: TGTGCCAGCAGCACAAGGACTAGCGGGTATTACGAGCAGTACTTC
CDR3: CASSTRTSGYYEQYF

V: TRBV5-1
D: NA
J: TRBJ2-7
size: NA
DNA: TGCGCCAGCAGCGGGGGCAGTGAGGGCTCCTACGAGCAGTACTTC
CDR3: CASSGGSEGSYEQYF

V: TRBV19
D: NA
J: TRBJ2-3
size: NA
DNA: TGTGCCAGTAGTATAGGGACAGATACGCAGTATTTT
CDR3: CASSIGTDTQYF

V: TRBV30
D: NA
J: TRBJ1-1
size: NA
DNA: TGTGCCTGGAGTGTATCCCGAGACTACTACACTATGAACACTGAAGCTTTCTTT
CDR3: CAWSVSRDYYTMNTEAFF

V: TRBV11-2
D: NA
J: TRBJ2-3
size: NA
DNA: TGTGCCAGCAGCGCCCCTCAACGGGAGCAGTATTTT
CDR3: CASSAPQREQYF

V: TRBV28
D: NA
J: TRBJ2-1
size: NA
DNA: TGTGCCAGCAAAGCGGGTGGGGGTGAGCAGTTCTTC
CDR3: CASKAGGGEQFF

V: TRBV7-6
D: NA
J: TRBJ1-1
size: NA
DNA: TGTGCCAGCAGCCAAACAGTGGACACTGAAGCTTTCTTT
CDR3: CASSQTVDTEAFF

V: TRBV7-8
D: NA
J: TRBJ2-5
size: NA
DNA: TGTGCCAGCAGAGATCCAGGAGAGACCCAGTACTTC
CDR3: CASRDPGETQYF

V: TRBV19
D: TRBD1
J: TRBJ2-5
size: NA
DNA: TGTGCCAGTAGGTTGACAGGGGATCAAGAGACCCAGTACTTC
CDR3: CASRLTGDQETQYF

V: TRBV6-1
D: TRBD1
J: TRBJ2-2
size: NA
DNA: TGTGCCAGCGGGGACAGGGGGAGGACCGGGGAGCTGTTTTTT
CDR3: CASGDRGRTGELFF

V: TRBV7-8
D: NA
J: TRBJ1-2
size: NA
DNA: TGTGCCAGCAGCTTAGTCGGGGCGAACTATGGCTACACCTTC
CDR3: CASSLVGANYGYTF

V: TRBV28
D: NA
J: TRBJ2-1
size: once
DNA: TGTGCCAGCAGCGAAACGACTGGCTACAATGAGCAGTTCTTC
CDR3: CASSETTGYNEQFF

V: TRBV5-4
D: NA
J: TRBJ1-2
size: NA
DNA: TGTGCCAGCACCGTGCCGGCGGGGGAACAGGGCTACACCTTC
CDR3: CASTVPAGEQGYTF

V: TRBV7-9
D: NA
J: TRBJ1-3
size: NA
DNA: TGTGCCAGCAGCCTACTGGGAGCTGGAAACACCATATATTTT
CDR3: CASSLLGAGNTIYF

V: TRBV7-2
D: NA
J: TRBJ2-7
size: NA
DNA: TGTGCCAGCAGCTTAATTGTGTGGCCCTACGAGCAGTACTTC
CDR3: CASSLIVWPYEQYF

V: TRBV19
D: TRBD2
J: TRBJ2-1
size: NA
DNA: TGTGCCAATACTAGCGGAATGCTCTACAATGAGCAGTTCTTC
CDR3: CANTSGMLYNEQFF

V: TRBV11-3
D: NA
J: TRBJ2-1
size: NA
DNA: TGTGCCAGCAGCTTAGGCTTGTCAGAACTCAATGAGCAGTTCTTC
CDR3: CASSLGLSELNEQFF

V: TRBV7-9
D: TRBD2
J: TRBJ2-7
size: NA
DNA: TGTGCCAGCAGCCGACTAGCGGGAGGAGGTGAGCAGTACTTC
CDR3: CASSRLAGGGEQYF

V: TRBV27
D: NA
J: TRBJ1-5
size: NA
DNA: TGTGCCAGCAGCGGACAGCCTAATCAGCCCCAGCATTTT
CDR3: CASSGQPNQPQHF

V: TRBV6-6
D: TRBD2
J: TRBJ2-7
size: NA
DNA: TGTGCCAGCAGGGGTGGGACTAGCGGGAATTACGAGCAGTACTTC
CDR3: CASRGGTSGNYEQYF

V: TRBV7-2
D: NA
J: TRBJ1-1
size: NA
DNA: TGTGCCAGCAGCTTAAGGCTGAACACTGAAGCTTTCTTT
CDR3: CASSLRLNTEAFF

V: TRBV11-2
D: NA
J: TRBJ1-3
size: NA
DNA: TGTGCCAGCAGCTTAAAGAGCTCTGGAAACACCATATATTTT
CDR3: CASSLKSSGNTIYF

V: TRBV30
D: NA
J: TRBJ2-5
size: NA
DNA: TGTGCCTGGGCAGGGTCCGCTCAAGAGACCCAGTACTTC
CDR3: CAWAGSAQETQYF